The T cell receptor beta chain described here comes from a study of blood T cell repertoires in COVID-19. Study overall: There were acute and convalescent COVID-19 samples, and they came from the United States, Italy and Spain.

Methods used by the authors: Amplification of reference gene primers provided the estimated nucleated cell counts. Some clones are missing from TCRdb's copy, which holds only in-frame ones; the method was immunoSEQ multiplex PCR. That table supplies the V and J calls and clone size; D and trimming were determined from the DNA. Here the sample spans 200,000 to 300,000 clones, approximately 78% being singletons. Germline V gives CDR1 LNHDA, CDR2 SQIVND (reference sequence). Between the trimmed V and J ends, which lost 7 bases and 8 bases, there was a span of 14 bases. This CDR3 comprises 12 residues. The source is a woman aged 55-69 years with active or convalescent COVID-19. Material: peripheral blood. The gene calls are TRBV19 and TRBJ1-2; D ambiguous. The CDR3 sequence is CASTLGLGGYTF. The CDR3 nucleotides read TGTGCCAGTACCCTAGGACTGGGGGGCTACACCTTC.